Listed below are T cell receptor beta chains from one sample, sequenced in a study of T cells after posttransplantation cyclophosphamide. TCRdb's table, derived via immunoSEQ multiplex PCR, lists solely in-frame clones and lacks some. The sample shows tens of thousands of clones, approximately 86% of them seen only once. The material sequenced was PBMCs, taken 350 to 400 days after allogeneic stem cell transplant with calcineurin inhibitor and methotrexate. The receptors come from a female patient in her thirties or forties who received an allogeneic stem cell transplant from an unrelated donor, was CMV-positive, and had acute and chronic GVHD. The T cells may partly be graft donor cells. Both conserved end residues are part of each CDR3. The D gene is left open where the match is weak. Part of the rows lack a size; the others show once, few, many or a class for expanded clones.

J	D	size	V	CDR3	DNA
TRBJ2-1	-	-	TRBV7-2	CASRAREPRDKEGTNEQFF	TGTGCCAGCAGAGCTAGGGAACCACGCGACAAGGAGGGAACCAATGAGCAGTTCTTC
TRBJ2-5	-	-	TRBV7-6	CASSLNGGPSETQYF	TGTGCCAGCAGCTTAAACGGGGGGCCTTCAGAGACCCAGTACTTC
TRBJ2-7	-	few	TRBV6-6	CASSYSFQTGNEQYF	TGTGCCAGCAGTTACTCATTCCAAACGGGAAACGAGCAGTACTTC
TRBJ1-2	-	-	TRBV5-1	CASSPAPDSYGYTF	TGCGCCAGCAGCCCTGCTCCGGACAGCTATGGCTACACCTTC
TRBJ1-1	-	-	TRBV4-1	CASSQGSTGYNEAFF	TGCGCCAGCAGCCAAGGAAGTACGGGGTATAATGAAGCTTTCTTT
TRBJ2-1	TRBD2	-	TRBV25-1	CASAHPSGGNNEQFF	TGTGCCAGCGCTCACCCCAGCGGGGGTAACAATGAGCAGTTCTTC
TRBJ2-7	-	-	TRBV15	CATSRGSSYEQYF	TGTGCCACCAGCCGAGGTTCTTCCTACGAGCAGTACTTC
TRBJ2-3	-	-	TRBV9	CASSVASTTDTQYF	TGTGCCAGCAGCGTAGCAAGCACCACAGATACGCAGTATTTT
TRBJ2-5	-	-	TRBV18	CASSWTPEETQYF	TGTGCCAGCTCCTGGACACCTGAAGAGACCCAGTACTTC
TRBJ2-7	-	-	TRBV7-9	CASTLGGYEQYF	TGTGCCAGCACCCTGGGGGGCTACGAGCAGTACTTC
TRBJ2-1	-	-	TRBV4-1	CASTSTNSYNEQFF	TGCGCCAGCACCTCAACAAACTCCTACAATGAGCAGTTCTTC